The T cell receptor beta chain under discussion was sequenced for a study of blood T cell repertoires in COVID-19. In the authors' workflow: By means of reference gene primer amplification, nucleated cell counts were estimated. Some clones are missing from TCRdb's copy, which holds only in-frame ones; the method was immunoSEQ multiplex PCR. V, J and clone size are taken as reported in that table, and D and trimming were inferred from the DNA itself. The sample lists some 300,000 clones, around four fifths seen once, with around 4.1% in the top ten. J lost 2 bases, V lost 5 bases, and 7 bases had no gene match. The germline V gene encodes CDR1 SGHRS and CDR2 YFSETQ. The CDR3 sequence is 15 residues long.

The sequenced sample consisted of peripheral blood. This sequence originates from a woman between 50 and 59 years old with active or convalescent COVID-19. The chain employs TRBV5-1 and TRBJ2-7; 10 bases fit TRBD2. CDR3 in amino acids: CASSLTLAGPYEQYF. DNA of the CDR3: TGCGCCAGCAGTTTGACACTAGCGGGACCCTACGAGCAGTACTTC.